The sequence of this TCR beta chain was determined in a study of blood T cell repertoires in COVID-19. Profiling relied on immunoSEQ multiplex PCR, and the TCRdb table lists in-frame clones only, not all of them. This sample has 90,000 to 100,000 clones, with 81% found just once. Sequencing was done on a sample of peripheral blood. The TCR comes from a man in his sixties with acute or convalescent COVID-19.

The CDR3, as DNA: TGTGCCAGCAGCCAAGTTGGCAGATCGAATGAAAAACTGTTTTTT. It translates to CASSQVGRSNEKLFF. V and J are TRBV3-1 (or the pseudogene TRBV3-2) and TRBJ1-4; D is undetermined. V lost 1 base and J 5 bases, leaving 11 bases between the germline ends. This CDR3 is 15 amino acids long. Germline loops: CDR1 LGHDT, CDR2 YNNKEL (reference sequence).